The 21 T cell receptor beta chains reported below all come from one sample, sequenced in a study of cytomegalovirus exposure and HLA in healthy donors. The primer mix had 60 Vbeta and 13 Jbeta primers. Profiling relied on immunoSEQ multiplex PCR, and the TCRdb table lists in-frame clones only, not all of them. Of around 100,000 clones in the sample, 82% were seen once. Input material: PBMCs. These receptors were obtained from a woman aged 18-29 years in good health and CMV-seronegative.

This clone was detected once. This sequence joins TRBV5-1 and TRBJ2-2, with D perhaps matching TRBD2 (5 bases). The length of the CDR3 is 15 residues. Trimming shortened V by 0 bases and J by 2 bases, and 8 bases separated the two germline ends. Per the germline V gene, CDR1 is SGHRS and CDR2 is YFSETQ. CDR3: CASSLAAGNTGELFF. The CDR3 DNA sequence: TGCGCCAGCAGCTTGGCGGCGGGTAACACCGGGGAGCTGTTTTTT. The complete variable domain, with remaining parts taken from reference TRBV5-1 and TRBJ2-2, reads KAGVTQTPRYLIKTRGQQVTLSCSPISGHRSVSWYQQTPGQGLQFLFEYFSETQRNKGNFPGRFSGRQFSNSRSEMNVSTLELGDSALYLCASSLAAGNTGELFFGEGSRLTVL.

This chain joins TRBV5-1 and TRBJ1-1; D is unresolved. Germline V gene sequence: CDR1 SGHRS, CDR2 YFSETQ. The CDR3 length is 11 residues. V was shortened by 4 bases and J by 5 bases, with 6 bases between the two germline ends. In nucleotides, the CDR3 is TGCGCCAGCAGCAGAGAGACTGAAGCTTTCTTT. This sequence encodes CASSRETEAFF.

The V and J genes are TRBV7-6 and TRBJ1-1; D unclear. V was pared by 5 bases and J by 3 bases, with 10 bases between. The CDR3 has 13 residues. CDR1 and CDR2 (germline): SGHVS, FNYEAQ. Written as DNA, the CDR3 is TGTGCCAGCAGCGGTTACACGCACACTGAAGCTTTCTTT. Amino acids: CASSGYTHTEAFF. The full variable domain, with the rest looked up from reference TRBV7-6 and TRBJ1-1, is GAGVSQSPRYKVTKRGQDVALRCDPISGHVSLYWYRQALGQGPEFLTYFNYEAQQDKSGLPNDRFSAERPEGSISTLTIQRTEQRDSAMYRCASSGYTHTEAFFGQGTRLTVV.

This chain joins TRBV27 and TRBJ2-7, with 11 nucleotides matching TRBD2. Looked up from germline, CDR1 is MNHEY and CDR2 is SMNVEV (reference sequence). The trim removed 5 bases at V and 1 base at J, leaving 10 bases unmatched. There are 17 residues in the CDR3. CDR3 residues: CASSVIAGGRTSYEQYF. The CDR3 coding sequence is TGTGCCAGCAGTGTGATAGCGGGAGGGCGAACATCCTACGAGCAGTACTTC.

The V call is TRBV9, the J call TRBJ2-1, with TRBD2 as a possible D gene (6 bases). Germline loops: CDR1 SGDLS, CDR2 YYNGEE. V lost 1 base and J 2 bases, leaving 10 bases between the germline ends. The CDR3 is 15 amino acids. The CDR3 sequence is CASSVRDSTYNEQFF. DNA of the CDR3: TGTGCCAGCAGCGTAAGGGACTCCACCTACAATGAGCAGTTCTTC.

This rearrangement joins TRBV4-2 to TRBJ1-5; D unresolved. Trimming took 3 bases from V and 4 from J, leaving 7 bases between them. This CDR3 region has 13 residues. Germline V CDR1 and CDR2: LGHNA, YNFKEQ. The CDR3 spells CASSQPGNQPQHF. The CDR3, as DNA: TGTGCCAGCAGCCAGCCGGGGAATCAGCCCCAGCATTTT.

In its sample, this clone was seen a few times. The CDR3 nucleotides read TGTGCCAGCAGGTCAGGACAGGGTGGATCCTACGAGCAGTACGTC. Amino acids: CASRSGQGGSYEQYV. The rearrangement links TRBV27 to TRBJ2-7; 8 positions agree with TRBD1. Germline V lookup: CDR1 MNHEY, CDR2 SMNVEV (reference sequence). This CDR3 has 15 amino acids. The J segment lost 1 base and the V segment lost 6 bases, leaving 8 bases of the junction unmatched.

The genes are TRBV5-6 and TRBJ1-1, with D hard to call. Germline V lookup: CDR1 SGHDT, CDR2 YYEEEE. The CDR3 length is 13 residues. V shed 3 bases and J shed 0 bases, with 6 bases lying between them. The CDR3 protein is CASSSPVNTEAFF. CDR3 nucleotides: TGTGCCAGCAGCTCTCCAGTGAACACTGAAGCTTTCTTT.

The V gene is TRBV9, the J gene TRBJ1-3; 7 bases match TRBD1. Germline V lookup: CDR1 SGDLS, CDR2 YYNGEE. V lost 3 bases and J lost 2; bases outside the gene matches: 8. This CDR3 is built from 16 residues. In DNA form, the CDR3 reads TGTGCCAGCAGCGGAGAGGGGACAGCCGCTGGAAACACCATATATTTT. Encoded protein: CASSGEGTAAGNTIYF.

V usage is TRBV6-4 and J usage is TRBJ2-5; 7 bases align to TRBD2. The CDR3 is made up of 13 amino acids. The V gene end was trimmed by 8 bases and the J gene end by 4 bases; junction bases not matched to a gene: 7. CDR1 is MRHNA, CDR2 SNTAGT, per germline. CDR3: CASSRLAGETQYF. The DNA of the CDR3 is TGTGCCAGCTCAAGACTAGCAGGAGAGACCCAGTACTTC.

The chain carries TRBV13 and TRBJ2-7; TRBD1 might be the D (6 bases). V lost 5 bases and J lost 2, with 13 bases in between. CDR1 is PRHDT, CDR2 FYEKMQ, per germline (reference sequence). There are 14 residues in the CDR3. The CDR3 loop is CASSTRDKPYEQYV. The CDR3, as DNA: TGTGCCAGCAGCACCCGGGACAAACCCTACGAGCAGTACGTC.

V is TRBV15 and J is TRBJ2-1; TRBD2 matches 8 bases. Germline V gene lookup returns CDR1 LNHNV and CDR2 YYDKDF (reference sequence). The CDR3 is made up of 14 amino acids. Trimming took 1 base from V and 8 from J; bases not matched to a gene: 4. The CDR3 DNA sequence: TGTGCCACCAGCAGAGCGGGAGGGTCCGATGAGCAGTTCTTC. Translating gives CATSRAGGSDEQFF. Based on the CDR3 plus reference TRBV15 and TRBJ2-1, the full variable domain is DAMVIQNPRYQVTQFGKPVTLSCSQTLNHNVMYWYQQKSSQAPKLLFHYYDKDFNNEADTPDNFQSRRPNTSFCFLDIRSPGLGDTAMYLCATSRAGGSDEQFFGPGTRLTVL.

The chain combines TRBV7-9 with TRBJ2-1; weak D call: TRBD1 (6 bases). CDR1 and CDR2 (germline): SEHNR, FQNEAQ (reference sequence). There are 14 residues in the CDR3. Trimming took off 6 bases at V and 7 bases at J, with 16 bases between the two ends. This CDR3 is CASSLNPRGNEQFF. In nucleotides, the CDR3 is TGTGCCAGCAGTTTAAACCCCAGGGGAAATGAGCAGTTCTTC.

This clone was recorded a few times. CDR3 nucleotides: TGTGCCAGCAGTGATTGGCGAAGGGGAAGTGAAAAACTGTTTTTT. The encoded protein is CASSDWRRGSEKLFF. The rearrangement links TRBV6-1 to TRBJ1-4, with a weak D call TRBD1 (5 bases). Trimming removed 3 bases at V and 7 bases at J, with 15 bases between. Germline CDR1 is MNHNS and CDR2 is SASEGT. The CDR3 sequence is 15 residues long.

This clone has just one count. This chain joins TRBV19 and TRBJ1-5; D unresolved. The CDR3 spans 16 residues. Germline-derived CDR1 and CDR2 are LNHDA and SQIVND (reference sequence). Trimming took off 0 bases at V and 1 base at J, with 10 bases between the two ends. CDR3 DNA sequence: TGTGCCAGTAGTATAGATCGGGGAGCCAGCAATCAGCCCCAGCATTTT. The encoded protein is CASSIDRGASNQPQHF.

This chain's CDR3 is CASSQRVRGPNTEAFF. The CDR3, as DNA: TGTGCCAGCAGCCAAAGGGTAAGGGGGCCGAACACTGAAGCTTTCTTT. The V call is TRBV7-6, the J call TRBJ1-1, with TRBD1 identical over 7 bases. From germline, CDR1 is SGHVS and CDR2 FNYEAQ. Trimming took 5 bases from V and 1 from J; bases not matched to a gene: 10. The CDR3 covers 16 residues. The full variable domain, with the rest looked up from reference TRBV7-6 and TRBJ1-1, is GAGVSQSPRYKVTKRGQDVALRCDPISGHVSLYWYRQALGQGPEFLTYFNYEAQQDKSGLPNDRFSAERPEGSISTLTIQRTEQRDSAMYRCASSQRVRGPNTEAFFGQGTRLTVV.

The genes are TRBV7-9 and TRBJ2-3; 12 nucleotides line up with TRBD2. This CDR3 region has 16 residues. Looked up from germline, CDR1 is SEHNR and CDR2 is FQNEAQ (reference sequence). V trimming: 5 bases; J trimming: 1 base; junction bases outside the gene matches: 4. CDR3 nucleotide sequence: TGTGCCAGCAGCCCCGGACTAGCGGGACGCACAGATACGCAGTATTTT. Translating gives CASSPGLAGRTDTQYF.

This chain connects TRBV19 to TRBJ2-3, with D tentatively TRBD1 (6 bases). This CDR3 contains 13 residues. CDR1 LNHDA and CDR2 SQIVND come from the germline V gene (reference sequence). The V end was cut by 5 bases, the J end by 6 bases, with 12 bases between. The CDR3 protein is CASSSQDRDTQYF. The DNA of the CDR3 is TGTGCCAGTAGTTCACAAGACAGGGATACGCAGTATTTT.

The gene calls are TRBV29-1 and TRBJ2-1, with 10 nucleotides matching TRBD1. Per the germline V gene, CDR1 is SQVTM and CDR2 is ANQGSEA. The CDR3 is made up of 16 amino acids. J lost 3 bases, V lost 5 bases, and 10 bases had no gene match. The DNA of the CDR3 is TGCAGCGTTCCCAGGCTAGGGACAGGGGTCTACAATGAGCAGTTCTTC. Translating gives CSVPRLGTGVYNEQFF.

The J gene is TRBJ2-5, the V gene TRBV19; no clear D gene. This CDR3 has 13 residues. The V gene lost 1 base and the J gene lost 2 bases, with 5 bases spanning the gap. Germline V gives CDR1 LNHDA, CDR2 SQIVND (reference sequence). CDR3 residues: CASSIAQQETQYF. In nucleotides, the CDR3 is TGTGCCAGTAGTATAGCGCAGCAAGAGACCCAGTACTTC. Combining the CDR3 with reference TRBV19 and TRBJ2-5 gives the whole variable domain DGGITQSPKYLFRKEGQNVTLSCEQNLNHDAMYWYRQDPGQGLRLIYYSQIVNDFQKGDIAEGYSVSREKKESFPLTVTSAQKNPTAFYLCASSIAQQETQYFGPGTRLLVL.

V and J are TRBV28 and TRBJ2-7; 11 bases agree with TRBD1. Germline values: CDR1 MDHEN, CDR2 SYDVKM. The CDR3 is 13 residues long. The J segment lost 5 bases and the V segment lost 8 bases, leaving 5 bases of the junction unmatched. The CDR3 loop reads CASGQGAPNEQYF. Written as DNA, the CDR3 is TGTGCCAGCGGACAGGGGGCGCCGAACGAGCAGTACTTC.